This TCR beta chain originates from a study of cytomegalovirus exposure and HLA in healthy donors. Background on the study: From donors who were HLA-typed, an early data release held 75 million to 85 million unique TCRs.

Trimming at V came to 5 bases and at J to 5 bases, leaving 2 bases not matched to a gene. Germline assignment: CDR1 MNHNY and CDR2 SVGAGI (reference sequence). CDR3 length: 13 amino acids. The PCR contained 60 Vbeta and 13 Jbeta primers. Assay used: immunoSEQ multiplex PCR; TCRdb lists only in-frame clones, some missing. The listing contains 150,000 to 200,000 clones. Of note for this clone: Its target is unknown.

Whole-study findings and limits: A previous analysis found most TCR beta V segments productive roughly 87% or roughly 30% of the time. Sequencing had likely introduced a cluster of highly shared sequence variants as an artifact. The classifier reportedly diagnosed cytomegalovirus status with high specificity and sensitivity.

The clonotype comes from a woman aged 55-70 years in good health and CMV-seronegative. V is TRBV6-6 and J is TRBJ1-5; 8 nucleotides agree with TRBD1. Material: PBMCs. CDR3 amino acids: CASSVQGDQPQHF. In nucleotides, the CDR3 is TGTGCCAGCAGTGTACAGGGGGATCAGCCCCAGCATTTT.